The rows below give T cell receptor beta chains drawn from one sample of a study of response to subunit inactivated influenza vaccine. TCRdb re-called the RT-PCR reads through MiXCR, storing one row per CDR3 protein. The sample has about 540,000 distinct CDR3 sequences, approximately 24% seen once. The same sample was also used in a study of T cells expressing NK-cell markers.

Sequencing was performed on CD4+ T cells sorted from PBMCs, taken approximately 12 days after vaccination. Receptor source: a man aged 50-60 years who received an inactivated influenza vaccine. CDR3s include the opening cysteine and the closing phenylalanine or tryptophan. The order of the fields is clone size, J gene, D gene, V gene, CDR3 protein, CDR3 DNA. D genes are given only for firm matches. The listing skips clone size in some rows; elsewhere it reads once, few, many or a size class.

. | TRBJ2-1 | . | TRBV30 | CACVGDSYEQFF | TGTGCCTGTGTTGGGGATTCGTATGAGCAGTTCTTC
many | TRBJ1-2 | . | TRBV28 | CASSRNYGYTF | TGTGCCAGCAGCCGGAACTATGGCTACACCTTC
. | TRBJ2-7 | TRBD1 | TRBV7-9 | CASSPRDRLGYEQYF | TGTGCCAGCAGCCCCCGGGACAGGCTCGGATACGAGCAGTACTTC
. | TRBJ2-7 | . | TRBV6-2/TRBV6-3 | CASSYGQGWSYEQYF | TGTGCCAGCAGTTACGGGCAGGGTTGGTCCTACGAGCAGTACTTC
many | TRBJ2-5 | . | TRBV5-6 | CASSRELVETQYF | TGTGCCAGCAGCAGGGAACTTGTAGAGACCCAGTACTTC
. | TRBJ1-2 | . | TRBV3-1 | CASRDSGTPYGYTF | TGTGCCAGCAGGGACTCCGGGACACCTTATGGCTACACCTTC
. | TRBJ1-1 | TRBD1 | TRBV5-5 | CASSWGQWGNTEAFF | TGTGCCAGCAGCTGGGGACAGTGGGGGAACACTGAAGCTTTCTTT
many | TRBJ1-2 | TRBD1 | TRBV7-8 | CASSLQGLGYTF | TGTGCCAGCAGCCTACAGGGGCTCGGCTACACCTTC
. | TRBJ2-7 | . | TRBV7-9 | CAGSLVSYEQYF | TGTGCCGGCAGCTTAGTCTCCTACGAGCAGTACTTC
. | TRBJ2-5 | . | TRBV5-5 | CASSLQGEETQYF | TGTGCCAGCAGCTTACAGGGTGAGGAGACCCAGTACTTC
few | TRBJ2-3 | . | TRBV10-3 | CAISELLTDTQYF | TGTGCCATCAGTGAGTTACTCACAGATACGCAGTATTTT
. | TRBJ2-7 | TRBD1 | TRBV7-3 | CASSLTGGPSSYEQYF | TGTGCCAGCAGCTTAACAGGGGGCCCGTCCTCCTACGAGCAGTACTTC
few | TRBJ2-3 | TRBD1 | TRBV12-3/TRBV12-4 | CASNPTGTTDTQYF | TGTGCCAGCAATCCGACAGGGACCACAGATACGCAGTATTTT
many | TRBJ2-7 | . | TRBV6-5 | CASSFSHEQYF | TGTGCCAGCAGTTTCAGTCACGAGCAGTACTTC
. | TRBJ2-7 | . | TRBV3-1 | CASSNRGFSYEQYF | TGTGCCAGCAGCAATAGGGGATTCTCCTACGAGCAGTACTTC
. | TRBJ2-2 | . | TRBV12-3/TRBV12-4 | CASSYLRWELFF | TGTGCCAGCAGTTACTTGCGGTGGGAGCTGTTTTTT
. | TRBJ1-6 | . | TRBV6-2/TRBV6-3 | CASSSTGLWTPLHF | TGTGCCAGCAGTTCAACAGGGCTGTGGACACCCCTCCACTTT
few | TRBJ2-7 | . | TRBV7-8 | CASSPRTAGYEQYF | TGTGCCAGCAGCCCCAGGACAGCAGGCTACGAGCAGTACTTC
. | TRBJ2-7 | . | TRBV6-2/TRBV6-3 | CASSYRDSRYF | TGTGCCAGCAGTTACCGGGATAGTCGGTACTTC
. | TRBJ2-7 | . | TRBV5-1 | CASSPGHLTGYEQYF | TGCGCCAGCAGCCCGGGACACCTCACCGGGTACGAGCAGTACTTC
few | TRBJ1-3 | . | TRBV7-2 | CASRQLAEVTIYF | TGTGCCAGCAGGCAACTGGCGGAGGTCACCATATATTTT
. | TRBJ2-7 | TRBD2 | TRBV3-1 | CASSQARPSGRYEQYF | TGTGCCAGCAGCCAAGCTAGGCCTAGCGGGAGGTACGAGCAGTACTTC
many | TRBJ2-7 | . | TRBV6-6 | CASSYQDSNEQYF | TGTGCCAGCAGTTACCAGGACAGCAACGAGCAGTACTTC
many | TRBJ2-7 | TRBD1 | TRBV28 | CASSNRDSSYEQYF | TGTGCCAGCAGTAACCGGGACAGCTCCTACGAGCAGTACTTC
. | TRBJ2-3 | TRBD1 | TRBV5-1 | CASSLAGTGWDTQYF | TGCGCCAGCAGCTTGGCCGGGACAGGTTGGGATACGCAGTATTTT
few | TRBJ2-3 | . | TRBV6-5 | CASSYRATGPSTTDTQYF | TGTGCCAGCAGTTACCGAGCGACAGGCCCGAGTACTACAGATACGCAGTATTTT
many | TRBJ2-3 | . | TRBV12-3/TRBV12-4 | CASSLGISADTQYF | TGTGCCAGCAGTTTAGGTATTTCGGCCGATACGCAGTATTTT
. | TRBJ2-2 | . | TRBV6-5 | CASSYTLRTGELFF | TGTGCCAGCAGTTACACTTTAAGGACCGGGGAGCTGTTTTTT
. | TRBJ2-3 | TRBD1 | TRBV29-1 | CSVAGTGASDTQYF | TGCAGCGTTGCCGGGACAGGGGCATCAGATACGCAGTATTTT
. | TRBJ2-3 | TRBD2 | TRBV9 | CASSPRSLAGALDTQYF | TGTGCCAGCAGCCCCCGTTCGCTAGCGGGGGCCTTGGATACGCAGTATTTT
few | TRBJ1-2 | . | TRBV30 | CAWSGGATAPNYGYTF | TGTGCCTGGAGTGGGGGAGCTACGGCCCCTAACTATGGCTACACCTTC